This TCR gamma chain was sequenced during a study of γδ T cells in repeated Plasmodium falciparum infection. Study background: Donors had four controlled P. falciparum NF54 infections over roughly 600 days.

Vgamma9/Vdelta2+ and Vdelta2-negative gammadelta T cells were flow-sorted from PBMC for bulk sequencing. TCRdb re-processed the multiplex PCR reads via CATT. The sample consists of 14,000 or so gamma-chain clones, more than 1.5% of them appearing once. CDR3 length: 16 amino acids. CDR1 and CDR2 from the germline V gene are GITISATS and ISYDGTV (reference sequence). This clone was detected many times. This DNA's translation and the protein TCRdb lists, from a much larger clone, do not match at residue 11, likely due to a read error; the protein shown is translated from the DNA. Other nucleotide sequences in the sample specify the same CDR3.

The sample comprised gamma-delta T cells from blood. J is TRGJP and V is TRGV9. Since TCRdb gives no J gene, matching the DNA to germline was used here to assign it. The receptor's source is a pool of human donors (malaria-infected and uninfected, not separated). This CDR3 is CALWEAIGLGIKIKVF. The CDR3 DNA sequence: TGCGCCTTGTGGGAGGCAATTGGGTTGGGCATAAAAATCAAGGTATTT.